This T cell receptor beta chain originates from a study of cytotoxic CD8 clonotypes in ibrutinib-treated CLL. In the study overall: Responses: some 25 partial, 2 complete; after median about 70 months, about 14 stayed remitted, roughly 12 progressed.

TCRdb's table, derived via immunoSEQ multiplex PCR, lists solely in-frame clones and lacks some. The sample consists of over 150,000 clones, 81% of them appearing once. Whole-study results and caveats: Under therapy, public clonotypes either contracted or stayed stable, and they were uncommon.

This CDR3 is built from 16 residues. Germline CDR1 and CDR2: KGHSH and LQKENI. Between the trimmed V and J ends, which lost 2 bases and 2 bases, there was a span of 13 bases. This clone was recorded once. Its cognate antigen is unknown. The chain recombines TRBV18 with TRBJ1-3; the D is unclear. This clonotype was obtained from a human donor with chronic lymphocytic leukemia. The source material was PBMCs, sampled after 12 months of ibrutinib treatment. CDR3 bases: TGTGCCAGCTCACCAAGCTCGGTCAGGCCTGGAAACACCATATATTTT. It encodes CASSPSSVRPGNTIYF.